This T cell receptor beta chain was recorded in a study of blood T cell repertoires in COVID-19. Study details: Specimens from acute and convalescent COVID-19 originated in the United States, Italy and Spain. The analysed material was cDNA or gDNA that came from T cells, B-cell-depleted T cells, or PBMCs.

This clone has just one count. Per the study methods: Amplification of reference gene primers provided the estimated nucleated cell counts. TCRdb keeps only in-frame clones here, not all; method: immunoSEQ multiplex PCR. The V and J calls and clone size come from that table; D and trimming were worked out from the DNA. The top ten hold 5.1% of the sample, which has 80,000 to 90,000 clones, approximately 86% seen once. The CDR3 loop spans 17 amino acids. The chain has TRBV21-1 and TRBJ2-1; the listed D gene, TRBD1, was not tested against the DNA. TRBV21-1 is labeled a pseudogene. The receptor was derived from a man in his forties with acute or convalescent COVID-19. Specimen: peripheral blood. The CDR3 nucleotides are TGTGCCAGCAGCATCCCCGGGACAGGCGTGTCCTACAATGAGCAGTTCTTC. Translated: CASSIPGTGVSYNEQFF.